These 9 T cell receptor beta chains came from one sample sequenced in a study of cytomegalovirus exposure and HLA in healthy donors. Only in-frame clones appear in the TCRdb table, and some are missing; sequencing was by immunoSEQ multiplex PCR. The top ten hold 1.5% to 2% of the sample, which has 66,000 or so clones, approximately 96% seen once. The sequenced material came from PBMCs. Source of these receptors: a woman under 30 in good health and CMV-seropositive.

J is TRBJ2-6 and V is TRBV14; 9 bases match TRBD1. J was trimmed by 0 bases and V by 0 bases; bases with no gene match: 6. This CDR3 region has 19 residues. Per the germline V gene, CDR1 is SGHDN and CDR2 is FVKESK. In DNA form, the CDR3 reads TGTGCCAGCAGCCAAGAAACGGGGACAGGGTACTCTGGGGCCAACGTCCTGACTTTC. Translation: CASSQETGTGYSGANVLTF.

The chain recombines TRBV14 with TRBJ2-7, with D possibly being TRBD2 (5 bases). Trimming took off 6 bases at V and 2 bases at J, with 20 bases between the two ends. The CDR3 length is 16 residues. CDR1 and CDR2 from the germline V gene are SGHDN and FVKESK. Here the CDR3 DNA reads TGTGCCAGCAGTCAGACCCTAGAAGTGACTACCTACGAGCAGTACTTC. It is translated as CASSQTLEVTTYEQYF. The complete variable domain, with remaining parts taken from reference TRBV14 and TRBJ2-7, reads EAGVTQFPSHSVIEKGQTVTLRCDPISGHDNLYWYRRVMGKEIKFLLHFVKESKQDESGMPNNRFLAERTGGTYSTLKVQPAELEDSGVYFCASSQTLEVTTYEQYFGPGTRLTVT.

The chain combines TRBV19 with TRBJ1-1; D is unresolved. Germline CDR1 reads LNHDA; CDR2 reads SQIVND (reference sequence). The CDR3 is 14 residues long. Trimming left V 9 bases short and J 0 bases short, with 14 bases between. The CDR3 spells CASSETVLNTEAFF. CDR3 DNA: TGTGCCAGCAGCGAGACCGTTTTGAACACTGAAGCTTTCTTT.

This chain connects TRBV30 to TRBJ1-3; D gene ambiguous. CDR3 length: 12 amino acids. CDR1 and CDR2 (germline): GTSNPN, SVGIG (reference sequence). V shed 0 bases and J shed 3 bases, with 3 bases lying between them. CDR3 in amino acids: CAWSVYGNTIYF. As DNA, the CDR3 is TGTGCCTGGAGTGTTTATGGAAACACCATATATTTT. The whole variable domain, remainder taken from reference TRBV30 and TRBJ1-3, is SQTIHQWPATLVQPVGSPLSLECTVEGTSNPNLYWYRQAAGRGLQLLFYSVGIGQISSEVPQNLSASRPQDRQFILSSKKLLLSDSGFYLCAWSVYGNTIYFGEGSWLTVV.

The genes are TRBV28 and TRBJ2-7; 8 bases are shared with TRBD2. This CDR3 contains 15 residues. The germline V gene has CDR1 MDHEN and CDR2 SYDVKM. With 3 bases clipped from V and 4 bases from J, the junction kept 8 bases outside the gene matches. The CDR3 protein is CASSFRRERGYEQYF. The DNA of the CDR3 is TGTGCCAGCAGTTTCCGGCGGGAGCGGGGGTACGAGCAGTACTTC.

The chain is built from TRBV6-5 and TRBJ1-5, with TRBD1 matching 7 bases. Germline CDR1 MNHEY, CDR2 SVGAGI. The CDR3 is 16 residues long. The J segment lost 3 bases and the V segment lost 2 bases, leaving 7 bases of the junction unmatched. The CDR3 region is CASSYKWTGLNQPQHF. CDR3 DNA sequence: TGTGCCAGCAGTTACAAATGGACAGGCCTCAATCAGCCCCAGCATTTT.

This clone was counted a single time. This chain joins TRBV7-3 and TRBJ2-1; 9 bases map to TRBD1. The V gene end was trimmed by 4 bases and the J gene end by 12 bases; junction bases not matched to a gene: 7. The germline gives CDR1 SGHTA, CDR2 FQGTGA. CDR3 size: 13 residues. Here the CDR3 reads CASSSRDRVTQFF. Here the CDR3 DNA reads TGTGCCAGCAGCTCCCGGGACAGGGTGACGCAGTTCTTC. The full variable domain, rest sourced from reference TRBV7-3 and TRBJ2-1, is GAGVSQTPSNKVTEKGKYVELRCDPISGHTALYWYRQSLGQGPEFLIYFQGTGAADDSGLPNDRFFAVRPEGSVSTLKIQRTERGDSAVYLCASSSRDRVTQFFGPGTRLTVL.

The CDR3 bases are TGTGCCAGCAGCTACGGACAGGGGGGTGGCGGGGAGCTGTTTTTT. As protein: CASSYGQGGGGELFF. The chain is built from TRBV7-9 and TRBJ2-2, with 10 bases matching TRBD1. V shed 4 bases and J 7 bases; nucleotides not matched to a gene: 6. Germline V CDR1 and CDR2: SEHNR, FQNEAQ (reference sequence). This CDR3 is 15 amino acids long.

Only one count was recorded for this clone. The rearrangement joins TRBV6-1 to TRBJ2-7; D might be TRBD2 (5 bases). The CDR3 is made up of 14 amino acids. Looked up from germline, CDR1 is MNHNS and CDR2 is SASEGT. V gave up 2 bases and J gave up 5 bases, with 13 bases separating them. CDR3 DNA: TGTGCCAGCAGTGAAAGATTAGTGGGAGACGAGCAGTACTTC. Protein product: CASSERLVGDEQYF.